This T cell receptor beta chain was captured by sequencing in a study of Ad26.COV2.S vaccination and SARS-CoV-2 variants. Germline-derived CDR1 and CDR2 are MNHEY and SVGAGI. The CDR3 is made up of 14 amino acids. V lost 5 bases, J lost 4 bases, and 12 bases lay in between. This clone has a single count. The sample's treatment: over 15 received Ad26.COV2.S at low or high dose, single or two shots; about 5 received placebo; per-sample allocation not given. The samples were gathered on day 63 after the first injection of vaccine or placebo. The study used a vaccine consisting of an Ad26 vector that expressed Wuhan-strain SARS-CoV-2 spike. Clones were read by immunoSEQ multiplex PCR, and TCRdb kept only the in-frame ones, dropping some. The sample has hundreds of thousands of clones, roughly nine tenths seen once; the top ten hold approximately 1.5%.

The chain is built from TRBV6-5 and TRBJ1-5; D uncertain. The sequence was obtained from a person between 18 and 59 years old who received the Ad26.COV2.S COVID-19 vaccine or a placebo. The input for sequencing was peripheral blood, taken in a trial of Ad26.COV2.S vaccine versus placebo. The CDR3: CASSNTERNQPQHF. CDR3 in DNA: TGTGCCAGCAGTAATACGGAAAGGAATCAGCCCCAGCATTTT.